The present TCR beta chain was sequenced within a study of post-analysis software for immune sequencing data. General study findings and limits: The five TRBV segments detected at higher frequency in patients than in controls included TRBV5-6, TRBV5-1 and TRBV20-1.

Per the germline V gene, CDR1 is LGHNA and CDR2 is YSLEER. The germline V and J ends were trimmed by 0 bases and 1 base, with 10 bases remaining between them. The CDR3 extends over 16 amino acids. Unique-molecular-identifier-tagged TCR beta cDNA libraries were used. TCRdb re-derived calls from the PCR reads in MiXCR, one entry per CDR3 protein. Of around 770,000 distinct CDR3 sequences in the sample, approximately 44% were seen once. This clonotype has more than one count but fewer than ten. The antigen is undetermined. This receptor was identified in a girl aged 5 to 17 with multiple sclerosis. The gene calls are TRBV4-3 and TRBJ2-1; possible D gene TRBD2, 6 bases. Sequencing was carried out using blood. The chain's CDR3 is CASSQDSGGSYNEQFF. Written as DNA, the CDR3 is TGCGCCAGCAGCCAAGATTCCGGGGGTTCCTACAATGAGCAGTTCTTC.